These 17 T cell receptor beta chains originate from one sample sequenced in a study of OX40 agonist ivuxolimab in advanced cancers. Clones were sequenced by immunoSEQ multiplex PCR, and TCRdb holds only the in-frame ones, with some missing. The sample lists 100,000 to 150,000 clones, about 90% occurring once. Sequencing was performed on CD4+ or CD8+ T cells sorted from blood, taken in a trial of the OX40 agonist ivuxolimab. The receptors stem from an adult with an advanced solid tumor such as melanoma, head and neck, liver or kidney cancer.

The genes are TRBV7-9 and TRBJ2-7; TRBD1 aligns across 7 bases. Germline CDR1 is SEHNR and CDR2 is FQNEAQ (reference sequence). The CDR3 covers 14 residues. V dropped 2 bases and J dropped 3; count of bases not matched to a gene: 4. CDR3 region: CASSLFGTDYEQYF. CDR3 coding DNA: TGTGCCAGCAGCTTATTTGGGACAGACTACGAGCAGTACTTC.

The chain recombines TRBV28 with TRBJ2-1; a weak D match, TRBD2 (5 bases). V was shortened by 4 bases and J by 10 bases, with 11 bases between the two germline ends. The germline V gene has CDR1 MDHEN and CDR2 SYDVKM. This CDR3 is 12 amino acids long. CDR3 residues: CASSSPRGEQFF. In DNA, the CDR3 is TGTGCCAGCAGTTCCCCTCGAGGGGAGCAGTTCTTC.

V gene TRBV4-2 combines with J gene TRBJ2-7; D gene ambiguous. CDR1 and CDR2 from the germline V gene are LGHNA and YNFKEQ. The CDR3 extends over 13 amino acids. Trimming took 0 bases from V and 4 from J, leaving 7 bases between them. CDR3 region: CASSQDLGYEQYF. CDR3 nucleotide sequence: TGTGCCAGCAGCCAAGATCTCGGATACGAGCAGTACTTC.

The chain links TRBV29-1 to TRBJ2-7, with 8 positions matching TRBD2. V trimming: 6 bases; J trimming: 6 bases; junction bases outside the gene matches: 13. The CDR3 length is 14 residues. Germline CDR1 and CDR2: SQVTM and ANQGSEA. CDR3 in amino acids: CSVKGGSGSGEQYF. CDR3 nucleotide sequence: TGCAGCGTGAAGGGCGGAAGCGGGAGCGGCGAGCAGTACTTC.

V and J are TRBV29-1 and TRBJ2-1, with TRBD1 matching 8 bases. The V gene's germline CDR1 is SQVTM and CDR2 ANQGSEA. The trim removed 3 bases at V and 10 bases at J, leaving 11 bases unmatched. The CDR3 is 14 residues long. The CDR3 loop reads CSVDETGVRLEQFF. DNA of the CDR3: TGCAGCGTTGATGAGACAGGGGTCCGTTTGGAGCAGTTCTTC.

The DNA of the CDR3 is TGCGCCAGCAGCTTGGAGAGTAACAGAGCCACTGAAGCTTTCTTT. This translates into CASSLESNRATEAFF. This rearrangement joins TRBV5-1 to TRBJ1-1; D not certain. Trimming took off 0 bases at V and 4 bases at J, with 13 bases between the two ends. The CDR3 length is 15 residues. Germline V lookup: CDR1 SGHRS, CDR2 YFSETQ.

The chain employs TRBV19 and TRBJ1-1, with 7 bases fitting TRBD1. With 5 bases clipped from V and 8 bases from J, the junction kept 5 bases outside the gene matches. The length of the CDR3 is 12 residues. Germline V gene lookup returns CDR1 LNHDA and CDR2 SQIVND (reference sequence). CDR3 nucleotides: TGTGCCAGTAGTCCGAGGACAGGAGAAGCTTTCTTT. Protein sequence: CASSPRTGEAFF.

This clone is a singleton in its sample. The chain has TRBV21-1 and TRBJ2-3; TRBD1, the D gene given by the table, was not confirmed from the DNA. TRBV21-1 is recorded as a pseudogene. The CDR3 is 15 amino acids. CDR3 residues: CASSGGQGSTDTQYF. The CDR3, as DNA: TGTGCCAGCAGCGGCGGACAGGGAAGCACAGATACGCAGTATTTT.

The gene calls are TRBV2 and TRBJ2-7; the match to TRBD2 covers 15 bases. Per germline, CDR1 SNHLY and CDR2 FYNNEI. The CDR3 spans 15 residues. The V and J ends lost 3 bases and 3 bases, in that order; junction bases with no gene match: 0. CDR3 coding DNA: TGTGCCAGCAGTGAGGGACTAGCGGGAGGCTACGAGCAGTACTTC. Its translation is CASSEGLAGGYEQYF.

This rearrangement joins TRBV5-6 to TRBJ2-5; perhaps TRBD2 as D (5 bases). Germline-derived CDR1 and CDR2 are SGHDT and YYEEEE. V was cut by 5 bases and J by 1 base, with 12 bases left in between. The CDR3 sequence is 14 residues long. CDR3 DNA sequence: TGTGCCAGCAGTCCTGGACTGGGCCAAGAGACCCAGTACTTC. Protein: CASSPGLGQETQYF.

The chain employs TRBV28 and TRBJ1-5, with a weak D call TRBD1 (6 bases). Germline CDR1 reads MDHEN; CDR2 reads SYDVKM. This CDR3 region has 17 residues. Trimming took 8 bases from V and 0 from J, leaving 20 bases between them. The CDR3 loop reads CASLGQPWEHSNQPQHF. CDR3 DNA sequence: TGTGCCAGCTTGGGACAACCTTGGGAGCATAGCAATCAGCCCCAGCATTTT. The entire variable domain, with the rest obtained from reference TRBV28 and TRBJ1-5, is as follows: DVKVTQSSRYLVKRTGEKVFLECVQDMDHENMFWYRQDPGLGLRLIYFSYDVKMKEKGDIPEGYSVSREKKERFSLILESASTNQTSMYLCASLGQPWEHSNQPQHFGDGTRLSIL.

The DNA for the CDR3 is TGCGCCAGCAGCCTAAATCAGGGGGAAGCCTATGGCTACACCTTC. It specifies CASSLNQGEAYGYTF. The V call is TRBV5-1, the J call TRBJ1-2; 7 nucleotides match TRBD1. The CDR3 length is 15 residues. CDR1 and CDR2 from the germline V gene are SGHRS and YFSETQ. V shed 4 bases, J shed 4 bases, and the junction held 10 bases outside the gene matches.

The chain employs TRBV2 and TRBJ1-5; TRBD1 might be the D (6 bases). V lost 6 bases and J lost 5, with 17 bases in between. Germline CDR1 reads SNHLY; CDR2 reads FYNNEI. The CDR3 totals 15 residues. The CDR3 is CASRVSQGIYQPQHF. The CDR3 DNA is TGTGCCAGCAGGGTATCACAGGGAATCTATCAGCCCCAGCATTTT.

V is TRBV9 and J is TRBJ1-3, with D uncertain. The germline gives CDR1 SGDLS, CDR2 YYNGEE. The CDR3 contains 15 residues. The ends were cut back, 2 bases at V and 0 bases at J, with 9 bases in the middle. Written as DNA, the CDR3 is TGTGCCAGCAGCGTGGAGAGGCCCTCTGGAAACACCATATATTTT. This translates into CASSVERPSGNTIYF.

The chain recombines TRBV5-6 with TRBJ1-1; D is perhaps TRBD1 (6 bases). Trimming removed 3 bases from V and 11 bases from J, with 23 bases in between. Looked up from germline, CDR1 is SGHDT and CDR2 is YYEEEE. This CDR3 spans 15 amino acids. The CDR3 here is CASSSRLVGAVSAFF. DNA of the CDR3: TGTGCCAGCAGCTCCCGTTTGGTGGGGGCGGTCTCGGCTTTCTTT.

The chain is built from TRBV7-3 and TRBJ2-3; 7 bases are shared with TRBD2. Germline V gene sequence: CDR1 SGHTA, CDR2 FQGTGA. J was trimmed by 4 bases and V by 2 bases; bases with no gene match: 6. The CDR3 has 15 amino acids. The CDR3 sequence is CASSLGGSMADTQYF. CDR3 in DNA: TGTGCCAGCAGCTTAGGCGGGAGCATGGCAGATACGCAGTATTTT.

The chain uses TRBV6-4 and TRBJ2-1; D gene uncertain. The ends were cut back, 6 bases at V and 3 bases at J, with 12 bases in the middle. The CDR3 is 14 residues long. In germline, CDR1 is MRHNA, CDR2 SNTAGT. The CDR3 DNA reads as TGTGCCAGCAGCCCCGAGGACGGCTACAATGAGCAGTTCTTC. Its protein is CASSPEDGYNEQFF.